The 28 T cell receptor beta chains given below trace back to one sample, sequenced in a study of blood T cell repertoires in COVID-19 (TCRdb year 2020). Libraries were constructed by the immunoSEQ multiplex PCR assay. Sourced from immuneACCESS, this table was stored by TCRdb with only in-frame sequences that have V and J called. A share of the clones is absent; for the studies checked, an unresolved V gene accounts for under half, and the remainder has no known explanation. The sample table holds approximately 36,000 clones, of which roughly 80% were seen once. The ten largest clones add up to 1.5% to 2% of the sample. The sample consisted of peripheral blood. These receptor sequences come from a man aged 55 to 70 with COVID-19, enrolled during active disease.

The chain joins TRBV9 to TRBJ2-2, with 8 positions matching TRBD2. With V trimmed by 0 bases and J by 5 bases, 6 bases remained unmatched. CDR3 length: 16 residues. Germline CDR1 SGDLS, CDR2 YYNGEE. For the CDR3, the DNA is TGTGCCAGCAGCGTAGCGGGGGGGGCGAGGACCGGGGAGCTGTTTTTT. It is translated as CASSVAGGARTGELFF.

The chain joins TRBV12-5 to TRBJ1-5; D remains ambiguous. Germline CDR1 LGHNT, CDR2 FRNRAP. Trimming left V 1 base short and J 6 bases short, with 13 bases between. The CDR3 loop spans 15 amino acids. The CDR3 DNA sequence: TGTGCTAGTGGTTTGGCAACTAGAGCGGGTCAGCCCCAGCATTTT. It is translated as CASGLATRAGQPQHF.

V gene TRBV5-4 combines with J gene TRBJ1-3, with D unresolved. CDR3 size: 15 residues. V lost 0 bases, J lost 0 bases, and 7 bases lay in between. The germline CDR1 and CDR2 sequences are SGHNT and YYREEE (reference sequence). This CDR3 is CASSLGGDSGNTIYF. CDR3 bases: TGTGCCAGCAGCTTGGGCGGGGACTCTGGAAACACCATATATTTT.

This clone came up a few times. The chain employs TRBV2 and TRBJ1-2; D is ambiguous. The germline CDR1 and CDR2 sequences are SNHLY and FYNNEI. The V end was cut by 6 bases, the J end by 0 bases, with 8 bases between. The CDR3 runs to 13 residues. The CDR3 nucleotides are TGTGCCAGCAGCCGGGATGCTAACTATGGCTACACCTTC. Its protein product is CASSRDANYGYTF.

This chain connects TRBV7-2 to TRBJ1-4; D is uncertain. V lost 2 bases, J lost 0 bases, and 10 bases lay in between. Germline V gene data show CDR1 as SGHTA and CDR2 as FQGNSA. The CDR3 totals 16 residues. This chain's CDR3 is CASSLSVGATNEKLFF. The CDR3 DNA follows: TGTGCCAGCAGCTTATCAGTTGGTGCAACTAATGAAAAACTGTTTTTT.

This clone was found a few times. The V and J genes are TRBV18 and TRBJ1-1; D remains unclear. Trimming took 5 bases from V and 0 from J, leaving 7 bases between them. CDR3 size: 13 residues. The germline V gene has CDR1 KGHSH and CDR2 LQKENI. CDR3 nucleotide sequence: TGTGCCAGCTCAGAGTCCATGAACACTGAAGCTTTCTTT. It is translated as CASSESMNTEAFF.

The chain links TRBV7-9 to TRBJ1-4; D unclear. V was pared by 0 bases and J by 4 bases, with 9 bases between. Germline CDR1 and CDR2: SEHNR and FQNEAQ (reference sequence). The CDR3 is 15 amino acids. CDR3 DNA: TGTGCCAGCAGCTTAGCGGTAGATTTTAATGAAAAACTGTTTTTT. Translating gives CASSLAVDFNEKLFF.

This rearrangement joins TRBV4-1 to TRBJ1-2, with 8 bases lining up with TRBD1. The CDR3 extends over 13 amino acids. CDR1 and CDR2 (germline): MGHRA, YSYEKL. The ends lost 4 bases at V and 13 bases at J; junction bases unmatched: 11. The CDR3: CASSPDRDRRLTF. The CDR3 nucleotides are TGCGCCAGCAGCCCGGACAGGGACCGTCGGCTCACCTTC.

This chain connects TRBV27 to TRBJ1-6, with a possible D match to TRBD1 (5 bases). Germline loops: CDR1 MNHEY, CDR2 SMNVEV (reference sequence). This CDR3 comprises 15 residues. The V end was cut by 6 bases, the J end by 3 bases, with 12 bases between. Here the CDR3 reads CASSQGRIYNSPLHF. The CDR3 DNA sequence: TGTGCCAGCAGCCAGGGTAGAATCTATAATTCACCCCTCCACTTT.

The gene calls are TRBV5-1 and TRBJ2-1, with a tentative D call TRBD1 (5 bases). Per the germline V gene, CDR1 is SGHRS and CDR2 is YFSETQ. The CDR3 covers 14 residues. The V gene lost 0 bases and the J gene lost 3 bases, with 7 bases spanning the gap. CDR3 sequence (DNA): TGCGCCAGCAGCTTGGGACAGAGCTACAATGAGCAGTTCTTC. It translates to CASSLGQSYNEQFF.

This chain uses TRBV24-1 with TRBJ2-2; possibly TRBD1 for D (5 bases). V lost 9 bases, J lost 12 bases, and 19 bases lay in between. Looked up from germline, CDR1 is KGHDR and CDR2 is SFDVKD. CDR3 length equals 13 residues. DNA of the CDR3: TGTGCCACCTCTAACACACAGGCCGCGCAGCTGTTTTTT. It translates to CATSNTQAAQLFF.

This clone has only one observation. This rearrangement joins TRBV10-3 to TRBJ1-3, with 7 bases that match TRBD1. J gave up 0 bases and V 6 bases, and 2 bases lay outside the gene matches. Germline V gene sequence: CDR1 ENHRY, CDR2 SYGVKD. There are 14 residues in the CDR3. The CDR3 sequence is CAIRGDSSGNTIYF. The CDR3 coding sequence is TGTGCCATCAGGGGGGACAGCTCTGGAAACACCATATATTTT.

This chain links TRBV27 with TRBJ2-2, with 9 bases fitting TRBD2. Germline-derived CDR1 and CDR2 are MNHEY and SMNVEV (reference sequence). The CDR3 has 18 amino acids. The V segment lost 6 bases and the J segment 0 bases; nucleotides outside the gene matches: 11. The CDR3 here is CASRGLAGSFANTGELFF. The DNA for the CDR3 is TGTGCCAGCAGGGGGCTAGCGGGAAGTTTCGCGAACACCGGGGAGCTGTTTTTT.

The CDR3 reads CASSPGGTSGSVAKNIQYF. The CDR3 region has the DNA TGTGCCAGCAGCCCAGGGGGGACTAGCGGGAGTGTGGCCAAAAACATTCAGTACTTC. This chain connects TRBV7-9 to TRBJ2-4; 14 bases line up with TRBD2. V dropped 5 bases and J dropped 1; count of bases not matched to a gene: 10. From germline, CDR1 is SEHNR and CDR2 FQNEAQ (reference sequence). CDR3 size: 19 residues.

The rearrangement uses TRBV29-1 and TRBJ2-3; D is unresolved. The CDR3 runs to 14 residues. Germline V gene data show CDR1 as SQVTM and CDR2 as ANQGSEA. Trimming took off 1 base at V and 2 bases at J, with 10 bases between the two ends. CDR3 sequence (DNA): TGCAGCGTTGAAGCTTACCTAAACACAGATACGCAGTATTTT. Protein product: CSVEAYLNTDTQYF.

A single count supports this clone. This chain connects TRBV5-4 to TRBJ2-1; 7 bases align to TRBD2. The V segment lost 7 bases and the J segment 5 bases; nucleotides outside the gene matches: 6. The CDR3 sequence is 13 residues long. Germline CDR1 SGHNT, CDR2 YYREEE (reference sequence). CDR3: CASGLAANNEQFF. The CDR3 coding sequence is TGTGCCAGCGGGCTAGCGGCGAACAATGAGCAGTTCTTC.

The chain carries TRBV5-4 and TRBJ1-6, with D unclear. The CDR3 loop spans 17 amino acids. Germline lookup yields CDR1 SGHNT and CDR2 YYREEE (reference sequence). V was pared by 4 bases and J by 3 bases, with 17 bases between. The CDR3 is CASSPLPTSVYNSPLHF. The CDR3 region has the DNA TGTGCCAGCAGCCCACTACCGACGTCTGTCTATAATTCACCCCTCCACTTT.

The rearrangement links TRBV6-2 or TRBV6-3 to TRBJ2-7; maybe TRBD2 (6 bases). CDR1 and CDR2 from the germline V gene are MNHEY and SVGEGT. CDR3 length: 14 amino acids. V lost 4 bases, J lost 2 bases, and 12 bases lay in between. CDR3 sequence: CASSFGTPTYEQYF. The CDR3 DNA is TGTGCCAGCAGTTTCGGGACTCCCACCTACGAGCAGTACTTC.

In its sample, this clone was seen once. The chain combines TRBV3-1 (or the pseudogene TRBV3-2) with TRBJ2-7; no reliable D call. The CDR3 loop spans 14 amino acids. Germline V gives CDR1 LGHDT, CDR2 YNNKEL (reference sequence). V was clipped by 2 bases and J by 2 bases, with 10 bases between them. The CDR3 region has the DNA TGTGCCAGCAGCCAATCTGAGGTAACCTACGAGCAGTACTTC. It codes for CASSQSEVTYEQYF.

The chain combines TRBV19 with TRBJ1-1, with 9 bases aligning to TRBD1. V shed 6 bases, J shed 3 bases, and the junction held 11 bases outside the gene matches. Germline CDR1 is LNHDA and CDR2 is SQIVND (reference sequence). The length of the CDR3 is 16 residues. CDR3 DNA: TGTGCCAGTAGGCCGCTTACGACAGGGGGTGACACTGAAGCTTTCTTT. This gives the protein CASRPLTTGGDTEAFF.

The V call is TRBV27, the J call TRBJ2-5; maybe TRBD1 (5 bases). Germline CDR1 is MNHEY and CDR2 is SMNVEV (reference sequence). The CDR3 length is 13 residues. The V gene lost 6 bases and the J gene lost 4 bases, with 12 bases spanning the gap. CDR3: CASRFTGRETQYF. In nucleotides, the CDR3 is TGTGCCAGCAGATTCACAGGAAGAGAGACCCAGTACTTC.

The chain uses TRBV12-5 and TRBJ1-3; 10 positions agree with TRBD1. The length of the CDR3 is 17 residues. The germline CDR1 and CDR2 sequences are LGHNT and FRNRAP. Losses at the gene ends were 5 bases for V and 3 bases for J; bases not matched to a gene: 10. CDR3 sequence (DNA): TGTGCTAGTGGTATCAAGACCGGGACAGGGGTTGGAAACACCATATATTTT. It translates to CASGIKTGTGVGNTIYF.

V is TRBV27 and J is TRBJ2-1; D is perhaps TRBD2 (5 bases). Looked up from germline, CDR1 is MNHEY and CDR2 is SMNVEV (reference sequence). The CDR3 is 17 amino acids. V dropped 5 bases and J dropped 6 bases, with 23 bases sitting between them. CDR3 sequence (DNA): TGTGCCAGCAGTCCCTTAGTAGGCGGGCAAAGGTTCAATGAGCAGTTCTTC. Residues: CASSPLVGGQRFNEQFF.

V gene TRBV25-1 combines with J gene TRBJ1-2; maybe TRBD1 (5 bases). CDR3 length: 15 amino acids. V was trimmed by 2 bases and J by 2 bases, leaving 12 bases between them. Germline assignment: CDR1 MGHDK and CDR2 SYGVNS. The CDR3 bases are TGTGCCAGCAGTGAAGGCGGGGGGTTGAACTATGGCTACACCTTC. Encoded protein: CASSEGGGLNYGYTF.

This clone was observed a handful of times. CDR3 bases: TGCGCCAGCAGCCGGAGGACTGAAGCTTTCTTT. It translates to CASSRRTEAFF. The V gene is TRBV23-1, the J gene TRBJ1-1; D is undetermined. TRBV23-1 is reported as an ORF; its role is uncertain. The CDR3 contains 11 residues. The ends were cut back, 6 bases at V and 5 bases at J, with 7 bases in the middle.

The J gene is TRBJ1-3, the V gene TRBV7-9; D remains unclear. Germline V lookup: CDR1 SEHNR, CDR2 FQNEAQ (reference sequence). The CDR3 consists of 16 residues. The V end lost 5 bases, the J end lost 4 bases, and 18 bases lay between the germline ends. The DNA of the CDR3 is TGTGCCAGCAGCCCTCAACGAAGCGTGCTCGGAAACACCATATATTTT. Residues: CASSPQRSVLGNTIYF.

In its sample, this clone was seen a few times. The chain couples TRBV5-1 to TRBJ1-4; possibly TRBD1 for D (6 bases). V was cut by 9 bases and J by 8 bases, with 17 bases left in between. The length of the CDR3 is 13 residues. Germline CDR1 and CDR2: SGHRS and YFSETQ. This CDR3 reads CATSVRGGEKLFF. The CDR3 DNA reads as TGCGCCACCTCCGTGAGGGGGGGAGAAAAACTGTTTTTT.

This chain links TRBV27 with TRBJ2-5; TRBD2 matches at 8 bases. Unmatched junction bases numbered 19, after V lost 5 bases and J lost 5 bases. Per the germline V gene, CDR1 is MNHEY and CDR2 is SMNVEV (reference sequence). The CDR3 extends over 18 amino acids. The CDR3 sequence: CASSPSTLAALLGETQYF. The CDR3 DNA is TGTGCCAGCAGTCCCTCGACACTAGCGGCTTTGCTAGGGGAGACCCAGTACTTC.